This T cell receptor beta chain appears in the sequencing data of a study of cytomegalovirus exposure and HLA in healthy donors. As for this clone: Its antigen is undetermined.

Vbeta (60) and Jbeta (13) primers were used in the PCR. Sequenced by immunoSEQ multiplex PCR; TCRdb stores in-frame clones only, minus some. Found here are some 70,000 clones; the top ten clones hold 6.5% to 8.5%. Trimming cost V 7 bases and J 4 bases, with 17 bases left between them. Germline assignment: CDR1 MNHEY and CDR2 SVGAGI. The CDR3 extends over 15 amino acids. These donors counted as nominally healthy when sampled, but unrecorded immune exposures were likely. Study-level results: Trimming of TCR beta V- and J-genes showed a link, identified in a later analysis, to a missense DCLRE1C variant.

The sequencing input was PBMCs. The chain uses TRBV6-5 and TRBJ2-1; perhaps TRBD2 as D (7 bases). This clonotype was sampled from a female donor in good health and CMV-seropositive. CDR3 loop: CASMGRGLAYNEQFF. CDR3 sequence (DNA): TGTGCCAGCATGGGGCGGGGGCTGGCATACAATGAGCAGTTCTTC.